One sample yielded the 25 T cell receptor beta chains listed below, sequenced in a study of monozygotic twins with inflammatory bowel disease. TCRdb reanalyzed the 5' RACE reads and collapses them to one entry per CDR3 protein, without DNA. Its clone listing holds 300,000 to 400,000 distinct CDR3 sequences. Input material: blood. These TCRs come from a human donor with ulcerative colitis or Crohn's disease, or a healthy co-twin of an affected twin (not recorded which).

This chain connects TRBV2 to TRBJ2-3. The CDR3 covers 11 residues. The germline V gene has CDR1 SNHLY and CDR2 FYNNEI. CDR3 residues: CASSVGDTQYF.

The gene calls are TRBV5-1 and TRBJ2-4; TCRdb's D gene call, TRBD1, goes unchecked for lack of DNA. Germline V lookup: CDR1 SGHRS, CDR2 YFSETQ. The length of the CDR3 is 13 residues. CDR3: CASSLQGLDIQYF.

This CDR3 reads CASSLAQAGEAFF. The chain employs TRBV7-9 and TRBJ1-1. Germline CDR1 and CDR2: SEHNR and FQNEAQ (reference sequence). This CDR3 comprises 13 residues. Based on the CDR3 plus reference TRBV7-9 and TRBJ1-1, the full variable domain is DTGVSQNPRHKITKRGQNVTFRCDPISEHNRLYWYRQTLGQGPEFLTYFQNEAQLEKSRLLSDRFSAERPKGSFSTLEIQRTEQGDSAMYLCASSLAQAGEAFFGQGTRLTVV.

The J gene is TRBJ2-7, the V gene TRBV20-1. The CDR3 spans 13 residues. CDR1 DFQATT and CDR2 SNEGSKA come from the germline V gene (reference sequence). The CDR3 reads CSARTTPSYEQYF.

The chain uses TRBV12-3 or TRBV12-4 and TRBJ1-6; the TCRdb call, TRBD1, lacks DNA for checking. The CDR3 extends over 19 amino acids. CDR3 residues: CASSLMEGDSFSYNSPLHF.

The V gene is TRBV5-6, the J gene TRBJ1-5; there is no DNA to check the TCRdb D call of TRBD1. The CDR3 is made up of 16 amino acids. CDR1 and CDR2 (germline): SGHDT, YYEEEE. CDR3: CASSLVGDRSNQPQHF.

The rearrangement joins TRBV6-2 or TRBV6-3 to TRBJ1-1. The germline V gene has CDR1 MNHEY and CDR2 SVGEGT. CDR3 length: 12 amino acids. CDR3 sequence: CASSWGSTEAFF.

CDR3 sequence: CASSLGSRGDHSPLHF. V and J are TRBV7-9 and TRBJ1-6; TCRdb's D gene call, TRBD1, goes unchecked for lack of DNA. The CDR3 covers 16 residues. The germline V gene has CDR1 SEHNR and CDR2 FQNEAQ (reference sequence).

The chain uses TRBV18 and TRBJ2-3. The CDR3 loop spans 13 amino acids. The germline V gene has CDR1 KGHSH and CDR2 LQKENI. The CDR3 protein is CASSPSITDTQYF.

This sequence joins TRBV3-1 and TRBJ2-3; TCRdb proposes TRBD2, but this gene call is untestable without DNA. Per germline, CDR1 LGHDT and CDR2 YNNKEL (reference sequence). The CDR3 length is 21 residues. CDR3 residues: CASSRSHEWSSGERGTDTQYF.

This chain links TRBV9 with TRBJ2-7; TCRdb's D call, TRBD1, is unchecked because there is no DNA. Germline CDR1 SGDLS, CDR2 YYNGEE. The CDR3 length is 18 residues. CDR3 amino acids: CASSGDPGLGASSYEQYF.

The chain is built from TRBV30 and TRBJ2-3; without DNA, the TCRdb call of TRBD1 cannot be checked. The germline V gene encodes CDR1 GTSNPN and CDR2 SVGIG (reference sequence). The CDR3 loop spans 16 amino acids. CDR3 protein: CAWAPGRGGLADTQYF.

The V and J genes are TRBV4-1 and TRBJ1-2; the TRBD1 assignment by TCRdb is unverifiable without DNA. Germline V gene sequence: CDR1 MGHRA, CDR2 YSYEKL. This CDR3 region has 14 residues. The CDR3 spells CASSQDGGGYGYTF.

The V and J genes are TRBV11-2 and TRBJ2-1. Germline V lookup: CDR1 SGHAT, CDR2 FQNNGV. The CDR3 has 15 amino acids. CDR3 in amino acids: CASSLSATFSNEQFF.

The chain joins TRBV29-1 to TRBJ2-7. Germline V gene sequence: CDR1 SQVTM, CDR2 ANQGSEA. This CDR3 comprises 12 residues. The CDR3 spells CSVGQSSYEQYF.

The chain is built from TRBV29-1 and TRBJ1-5; lacking DNA, the TRBD1 call made by TCRdb goes unchecked. The length of the CDR3 is 13 residues. Germline V gene data show CDR1 as SQVTM and CDR2 as ANQGSEA. CDR3 region: CSVGNRRNQPQHF.

The genes are TRBV20-1 and TRBJ2-7; TCRdb proposes TRBD1, but this gene call is untestable without DNA. The germline V gene has CDR1 DFQATT and CDR2 SNEGSKA (reference sequence). CDR3 length equals 12 residues. The CDR3 loop is CSAKTRGGQQYF.

The chain employs TRBV4-3 and TRBJ2-3; the TCRdb D gene call, TRBD2, has no DNA to confirm it. The CDR3 has 18 amino acids. The germline gives CDR1 LGHNA, CDR2 YSLEER. This CDR3 is CASSQDVLALIRTDTQYF.

The chain joins TRBV19 to TRBJ2-3; the TRBD2 assignment by TCRdb is unverifiable without DNA. The CDR3 is 17 amino acids. In germline, CDR1 is LNHDA, CDR2 SQIVND (reference sequence). This CDR3 reads CASSPDGLARITDTQYF.

V gene TRBV20-1 combines with J gene TRBJ2-7. The CDR3 is 12 amino acids. From germline, CDR1 is DFQATT and CDR2 SNEGSKA (reference sequence). CDR3 loop: CSAPNRAYEQYF.

This sequence joins TRBV5-5 and TRBJ1-5. CDR1 and CDR2 from the germline V gene are SGHKS and YYEKEE (reference sequence). The CDR3 loop spans 16 amino acids. The CDR3 region is CASSLSVSTLNQPQHF.

This rearrangement joins TRBV10-3 to TRBJ1-1. From germline, CDR1 is ENHRY and CDR2 SYGVKD. The length of the CDR3 is 11 residues. The CDR3 loop is CAIRGQNEAFF.

The J gene is TRBJ2-1, the V gene TRBV4-2; TCRdb outputs TRBD2, but without DNA this stays unchecked. This CDR3 spans 17 amino acids. Germline-derived CDR1 and CDR2 are LGHNA and YNFKEQ. CDR3 loop: CASSPSRASGAFNEQFF.

The rearrangement joins TRBV19 to TRBJ1-1; with no DNA, the TCRdb D assignment of TRBD1 cannot be verified. Germline V CDR1 and CDR2: LNHDA, SQIVND (reference sequence). This CDR3 comprises 15 residues. CDR3 in amino acids: CATNSFGTANTEAFF. The full variable domain, its missing parts supplied by reference TRBV19 and TRBJ1-1, is DGGITQSPKYLFRKEGQNVTLSCEQNLNHDAMYWYRQDPGQGLRLIYYSQIVNDFQKGDIAEGYSVSREKKESFPLTVTSAQKNPTAFYLCATNSFGTANTEAFFGQGTRLTVV.

This chain uses TRBV14 with TRBJ2-1; there is no DNA to check the TCRdb D call of TRBD1. Germline V gives CDR1 SGHDN, CDR2 FVKESK. This CDR3 is 17 amino acids long. The chain's CDR3 is CASSLYRGFGSYNEQFF.